The entry that follows covers one T cell receptor beta chain sequence. Antigen: not known. The CDR3 sequence is 13 residues long. Per the germline V gene, CDR1 is ENHRY and CDR2 is SYGVKD. V was clipped by 8 bases and J by 17 bases, with 22 bases between them. This sample is part of a study of T cell repertoires in cytomegalovirus infection. TCRdb independently ran MiXCR on the reads; one entry per CDR3 protein. Found here are 550,000 to 850,000 distinct CDR3 sequences, roughly 36% of them singletons; the top ten hold around a sixth. The sequencing here drew on cultured PBMCs, taken from culture after CMV antigen stimulation. This sequence joins TRBV10-3 and TRBJ1-6, with a weak D call TRBD1 (6 bases). The sequence was collected from a human donor in good health (CMV status not recorded). Some clones in this sample may be carry-over from other donors' samples. CDR3 sequence (DNA): TGTGCCATCGGTCCAGGGGCCGCCCAAGTGGTCCACTTT. Translation gives CAIGPGAAQVVHF.